This TCR beta chain emerged from a study of T cell responses to AZD1222 COVID-19 vaccine. Germline assignment: CDR1 ENHRY and CDR2 SYGVKD. The CDR3 length is 12 residues. Trimming stripped 10 bases from V and 1 base from J, with 10 bases between. Sequencing used immunoSEQ multiplex PCR; TCRdb keeps in-frame clones, though not all of them. The sample lists under 150,000 clones; about 91% were seen once. This clone was picked up one time. Antigen: not known. Findings and caveats of the study: Donors were mostly white British, more females; clonal diversity possibly underestimated.

This TCR came from an adult who received the AZD1222 COVID-19 vaccine. Sequencing used peripheral blood, obtained 28 days after the second AZD1222 dose. This rearrangement joins TRBV10-3 to TRBJ1-1; maybe TRBD1 (6 bases). CDR3 sequence reads: CATQTGNTEAFF. In DNA, the CDR3 is TGTGCCACACAGACAGGGAACACTGAAGCTTTCTTT.